This is a list of T cell receptor beta chains from one sample in a study of regulatory T cells in long-lasting Graves disease. TCRdb ran MiXCR on the multiplex PCR reads and lists one entry per CDR3 protein. The table lists about half a million distinct CDR3 sequences, more than 10% of them singletons. Separately, the same data were catalogued under a study of T cells in Graves' hyperthyroidism and ophthalmopathy.

The sequencing here drew on peripheral blood mononuclear cells (PBMCs), taken at new diagnosis, from a patient treated with antithyroid drugs. The source is a woman aged 25-40 years with Graves disease. The CDR3 runs from the conserved cysteine through the conserved F or W. A D gene is named only where the DNA matches it firmly. Some rows have no size entry. The others give once, few or many, or a class for an expanded clone.

D: TRBD2
J: TRBJ2-5
V: TRBV7-2
size: many
length: 15
DNA: TGTGCCAGCAGCTTAGCGTCGACTAGCGTACAGACCCAGTACTTC
CDR3: CASSLASTSVQTQYF

D: NA
J: TRBJ1-6
V: TRBV5-6
size: NA
length: 15
DNA: TGTGCCAGCAGCTTGGTAGGGGCGGGTAATTCACCCCTCCACTTT
CDR3: CASSLVGAGNSPLHF

D: TRBD2
J: TRBJ2-3
V: TRBV29-1
size: many
length: 13
DNA: TGCAGCGTTCTAGCGGGGCACACAGATACGCAGTATTTT
CDR3: CSVLAGHTDTQYF

D: NA
J: TRBJ2-1
V: TRBV10-2
size: many
length: 13
DNA: TGCGCCAGCACCGGGACCAACTACAATGAGCAGTTCTTC
CDR3: CASTGTNYNEQFF

D: NA
J: TRBJ1-1
V: TRBV5-1
size: few
length: 14
DNA: TGCGCCAGCAGCTTGGCCGGGACAAGAACAATAGCTTTCTTT
CDR3: CASSLAGTRTIAFF

D: NA
J: TRBJ1-2
V: TRBV10-3
size: many
length: 16
DNA: TGTGCCATCAGTGAGTCGTCCACAGGGACAAACTATGGCTACACCTTC
CDR3: CAISESSTGTNYGYTF

D: TRBD1
J: TRBJ1-2
V: TRBV28
size: NA
length: 16
DNA: TGTGCCAGCAGAATGACAGGGGGCGGCCTCCACTATGGCTACACCTTC
CDR3: CASRMTGGGLHYGYTF

D: NA
J: TRBJ1-2
V: TRBV11-2
size: many
length: 16
DNA: TGTGCCAGCAGCCCCATCTCCCGGAGGGTGGGCTATGGCTACACCTTC
CDR3: CASSPISRRVGYGYTF

D: NA
J: TRBJ2-6
V: TRBV6-5
size: NA
length: 15
DNA: TGTGCCAGCAGTTACCCGTTCTCTGGGGCCAACGTCCTGACTTTC
CDR3: CASSYPFSGANVLTF

D: NA
J: TRBJ2-7
V: TRBV7-9
size: many
length: 14
DNA: TGTGCCAGCAGCGCAGCCAACAAGCCCTACGAGCAGTACTTC
CDR3: CASSAANKPYEQYF

D: TRBD2
J: TRBJ2-3
V: TRBV2
size: many
length: 20
DNA: TGTGCCAGCAGTGAAGGGAAGGGGACTAGCGGGAGGGCCGGTGGAGATACGCAGTATTTT
CDR3: CASSEGKGTSGRAGGDTQYF

D: NA
J: TRBJ2-3
V: TRBV2
size: many
length: 12
DNA: TGTGCCAGCAGTGAACGTGGCACGGGCAAGTATTTT
CDR3: CASSERGTGKYF

D: NA
J: TRBJ1-2
V: TRBV29-1
size: many
length: 10
DNA: TGCAGCGTTGTCAGGTTCGAGGAAACCTTC
CDR3: CSVVRFEETF

D: NA
J: TRBJ1-2
V: TRBV10-3
size: NA
length: 15
DNA: TGTGCCATCAGTGAAATCGACGCAATGGGGCATGGCTACACCTTC
CDR3: CAISEIDAMGHGYTF

D: NA
J: TRBJ1-1
V: TRBV12-5
size: NA
length: 13
DNA: TGTCCTAGCGGTTTGGGGCGGGGCACTGAAGCTTTCTTT
CDR3: CPSGLGRGTEAFF

D: TRBD1
J: TRBJ2-1
V: TRBV4-3
size: NA
length: 15
DNA: TGCGCCAGCAGCCAAGTGGGGACAGGCTTTAATGAGCAGTTCTTC
CDR3: CASSQVGTGFNEQFF

D: TRBD2
J: TRBJ2-5
V: TRBV9
size: many
length: 15
DNA: TGTGCCAGCAATAACGCGGGGGTTAACCAAGAGACCCAGTACTTC
CDR3: CASNNAGVNQETQYF

D: TRBD1
J: TRBJ1-1
V: TRBV9
size: many
length: 14
DNA: TGTGCCAGCAGCGTAGCAGGGGGTAACACTGAAGCTTTCTTT
CDR3: CASSVAGGNTEAFF

D: NA
J: TRBJ2-3
V: TRBV30
size: NA
length: 13
DNA: TGTGCCTGGAGTCTCCGGCGCCAGGATACGCAGTATTTT
CDR3: CAWSLRRQDTQYF

D: NA
J: TRBJ1-2
V: TRBV2
size: many
length: 14
DNA: TGTGCCAGCAGTGAAGGGACTCTGGCGGATGGCTACACCTTC
CDR3: CASSEGTLADGYTF

D: TRBD1
J: TRBJ2-5
V: TRBV20-1
size: many
length: 15
DNA: TGCAGTGCTAGAGCGCCGGGGACAGGGAAAGAGACCCAGTACTTC
CDR3: CSARAPGTGKETQYF

D: TRBD2
J: TRBJ2-7
V: TRBV9
size: NA
length: 17
DNA: TGTGCCAGCAGTCCACCGGGACTAGCGGGAGGGCCGCAAGAGCAGTACTTC
CDR3: CASSPPGLAGGPQEQYF

D: NA
J: TRBJ1-5
V: TRBV19
size: few
length: 15
DNA: TGTGCCAGTAGTATCGGGCGGACACGGAATCAGCCCCAGCATTTT
CDR3: CASSIGRTRNQPQHF

D: TRBD2
J: TRBJ2-7
V: TRBV12-3/TRBV12-4
size: many
length: 16
DNA: TGTGCCAGCAGCCATAGGCGACTAGCGGGAGGGGATAAAGAGTACTTC
CDR3: CASSHRRLAGGDKEYF

D: TRBD1
J: TRBJ2-5
V: TRBV20-1
size: NA
length: 13
DNA: TGCAGTGCCCGGACAGGGGGCAAGGAGACCCAGTACTTC
CDR3: CSARTGGKETQYF

D: TRBD2
J: TRBJ2-3
V: TRBV20-1
size: NA
length: 16
DNA: TGCAGTGCGGCCAGTCGGCTAGCGGGGGACACAGATACGCAGTATTTT
CDR3: CSAASRLAGDTDTQYF

D: TRBD2
J: TRBJ2-2
V: TRBV18
size: few
length: 16
DNA: TGTGCCAGCTCTTCGGGACTAGCGGGAGTAGTCGGGGAGCTGTTTTTT
CDR3: CASSSGLAGVVGELFF

D: TRBD1
J: TRBJ2-7
V: TRBV20-1
size: NA
length: 13
DNA: TGCAGTGCTAGGGGACAGGGGGCAGAGGAGCAGTACTTC
CDR3: CSARGQGAEEQYF

D: NA
J: TRBJ1-4
V: TRBV28
size: many
length: 14
DNA: TGTGCCAGCAGTTTAAGGGGGGCAGATGAAAAACTGTTTTTT
CDR3: CASSLRGADEKLFF

D: NA
J: TRBJ2-1
V: TRBV11-2
size: many
length: 13
DNA: TGTGCCAGCAGAGTTCCCCCCTTCAATGAGCAGTTCTTC
CDR3: CASRVPPFNEQFF

D: NA
J: TRBJ2-3
V: TRBV20-1
size: NA
length: 9
DNA: TGCAGTGCCTACGCTAAGGCCTCCTTT
CDR3: CSAYAKASF

D: TRBD1
J: TRBJ2-7
V: TRBV27
size: many
length: 15
DNA: TGTGCCAGCAGTATGGAATACAGGGGTACCTACGAGCAGTACTTC
CDR3: CASSMEYRGTYEQYF

D: NA
J: TRBJ1-3
V: TRBV30
size: many
length: 17
DNA: TGTGCCTGGCGCGCAGGGTCTCTTTACGTCTCTGGAAACACCATATATTTT
CDR3: CAWRAGSLYVSGNTIYF

D: TRBD2
J: TRBJ2-1
V: TRBV15
size: NA
length: 14
DNA: TGTGCCACCAGTCGGGAGGAGCCCTACAATGAGCAGTTCTTC
CDR3: CATSREEPYNEQFF

D: NA
J: TRBJ1-6
V: TRBV2
size: many
length: 15
DNA: TGTGCCAGCAGCAGGGCAGGGAGGGGGTATTCACCCCTCCACTTT
CDR3: CASSRAGRGYSPLHF

D: NA
J: TRBJ1-1
V: TRBV2
size: many
length: 15
DNA: TGTGCCAGCAGTGCGACAGGACTAATGAACACTGAAGCTTTCTTT
CDR3: CASSATGLMNTEAFF

D: NA
J: TRBJ2-5
V: TRBV20-1
size: many
length: 14
DNA: TGCAGTGCTATCCCTTTTAGCGGCCAAGAGACCCAGTACTTC
CDR3: CSAIPFSGQETQYF

D: NA
J: TRBJ1-2
V: TRBV20-1
size: NA
length: 12
DNA: TGCAGTGCTAGAGTTTCCGTTAGCGGCTACACCTTC
CDR3: CSARVSVSGYTF

D: NA
J: TRBJ2-7
V: TRBV3-1
size: many
length: 14
DNA: TGTGCCGTCCAGCGTGGCGGAAGAGGGTCCGAGCAGTACTTC
CDR3: CAVQRGGRGSEQYF

D: NA
J: TRBJ1-1
V: TRBV2
size: many
length: 11
DNA: TGTGCCATATCTTGGGGTACTGAAGCTTTCTTT
CDR3: CAISWGTEAFF

D: NA
J: TRBJ2-1
V: TRBV29-1
size: many
length: 14
DNA: TGCAGCGGGGGAGCGGCCAGCTCCTACAATGAGCAGTTCTTC
CDR3: CSGGAASSYNEQFF

D: NA
J: TRBJ2-5
V: TRBV6-5
size: many
length: 19
DNA: TGTGCCAGCAGTTACTCAGCCTCGCCCTTGAGCGTCCTACAAGAGACCCAGTACTTC
CDR3: CASSYSASPLSVLQETQYF

D: NA
J: TRBJ1-2
V: TRBV29-1
size: few
length: 11
DNA: TGCAGCGTTGTCAGGGATCCTGGCTACACCTTC
CDR3: CSVVRDPGYTF

D: NA
J: TRBJ2-3
V: TRBV10-2
size: many
length: 12
DNA: TGCGCCAGCACCCAGGGGCCAGATACGCAGTATTTT
CDR3: CASTQGPDTQYF

D: NA
J: TRBJ2-6
V: TRBV20-1
size: many
length: 14
DNA: TGCAGTGCTCAGATGCAAAATGGGGCCAACGTCCTGACTTTC
CDR3: CSAQMQNGANVLTF

D: TRBD2
J: TRBJ2-5
V: TRBV28
size: many
length: 14
DNA: TGTGCCAGCAGTTTGCGGGAGCTTAGGGAGACCCAGTACTTC
CDR3: CASSLRELRETQYF